These 30 T cell receptor beta chains share one sample of origin, sequenced in a study of blood T cell repertoires in COVID-19. Measured with immunoSEQ multiplex PCR; TCRdb has only the in-frame clones, and not every one. The sample has approximately 140,000 clones; roughly 90% are singletons. Specimen: peripheral blood. These receptors were taken from a man aged 50 to 59 with active or convalescent COVID-19.

The chain is built from TRBV9 and TRBJ2-2; 8 bases map to TRBD2. The CDR3 length is 15 residues. Germline CDR1 is SGDLS and CDR2 is YYNGEE. V dropped 5 bases and J dropped 2; count of bases not matched to a gene: 5. In nucleotides, the CDR3 is TGTGCCAGCAGGGATACTAGCGGAAACACCGGGGAGCTGTTTTTT. Translating gives CASRDTSGNTGELFF.

The J gene is TRBJ1-1, the V gene TRBV19; a possible D gene is TRBD1 (5 bases). Germline V lookup: CDR1 LNHDA, CDR2 SQIVND (reference sequence). This CDR3 comprises 13 residues. Trimming cost V 6 bases and J 5 bases, with 13 bases left between them. In DNA form, the CDR3 reads TGTGCCAGTAGATCTCGGGGGAGTACTGAAGCTTTCTTT. Amino acids: CASRSRGSTEAFF.

V and J are TRBV6-1 and TRBJ2-7, with a possible D match to TRBD1 (6 bases). Trimming removed 3 bases from V and 12 bases from J, with 18 bases in between. The germline CDR1 and CDR2 sequences are MNHNS and SASEGT. There are 13 residues in the CDR3. The CDR3 protein is CASSDGPQGRWYF. CDR3 coding DNA: TGTGCCAGCAGTGATGGGCCACAGGGCCGGTGGTACTTC.

The CDR3 spells CATSTGMNTEAFF. CDR3 coding DNA: TGTGCCACCTCAACAGGGATGAACACTGAAGCTTTCTTT. The V call is TRBV5-5, the J call TRBJ1-1; D is perhaps TRBD1 (6 bases). Trimming left V 9 bases short and J 0 bases short, with 12 bases between. CDR3 length: 13 amino acids. From germline, CDR1 is SGHKS and CDR2 YYEKEE (reference sequence).

This clone has just one count. This chain joins TRBV7-3 and TRBJ2-1; possibly TRBD1 for D (6 bases). CDR1 and CDR2 (germline): SGHTA, FQGTGA. This CDR3 has 15 residues. The V and J ends lost 5 bases and 0 bases respectively, with 11 bases between them. CDR3 amino acids: CASSGQRSSYNEQFF. CDR3 DNA sequence: TGTGCCAGCAGCGGACAGAGGAGCTCCTACAATGAGCAGTTCTTC.

The chain recombines TRBV19 with TRBJ1-5; D is undetermined. V was clipped by 5 bases and J by 6 bases, with 17 bases between them. Germline-derived CDR1 and CDR2 are LNHDA and SQIVND (reference sequence). This CDR3 has 15 amino acids. CDR3 loop: CASSRYLGSGQPQHF. CDR3 DNA sequence: TGTGCCAGTAGTCGATATTTGGGGAGCGGTCAGCCCCAGCATTTT.

The DNA for the CDR3 is TGTGCCAGCAGCCGGGGGGCCCCAGATACGCAGTATTTT. Its translation is CASSRGAPDTQYF. The V call is TRBV7-3, the J call TRBJ2-3; D perhaps matches TRBD2 (7 bases). Germline V CDR1 and CDR2: SGHTA, FQGTGA. V gave up 5 bases and J gave up 4 bases, with 10 bases separating them. This CDR3 has 13 residues.

The CDR3 is CSVEDTGTFAQYF. The DNA for the CDR3 is TGCAGCGTTGAAGATACTGGGACATTCGCGCAGTATTTT. This chain connects TRBV29-1 to TRBJ2-3, with TRBD1 as a possible D gene (6 bases). The germline gives CDR1 SQVTM, CDR2 ANQGSEA. CDR3 length: 13 residues. V was cut by 0 bases and J by 10 bases, with 14 bases left in between.

This chain joins TRBV9 and TRBJ1-5, with D tentatively TRBD1 (5 bases). Between the trimmed V and J ends, which lost 0 bases and 4 bases, there was a span of 11 bases. The CDR3 contains 15 residues. The germline V gene encodes CDR1 SGDLS and CDR2 YYNGEE. CDR3 in DNA: TGTGCCAGCAGCGTAGGGGGGGAAGGAAATCAGCCCCAGCATTTT. It specifies CASSVGGEGNQPQHF. Full variable domain (outside the CDR3, taken from reference TRBV9 and TRBJ1-5): DSGVTQTPKHLITATGQRVTLRCSPRSGDLSVYWYQQSLDQGLQFLIQYYNGEERAKGNILERFSAQQFPDLHSELNLSSLELGDSALYFCASSVGGEGNQPQHFGDGTRLSIL.

The chain recombines TRBV7-8 with TRBJ2-7; 12 bases fit TRBD2. This CDR3 is 17 amino acids long. Germline trimming cut 0 bases from V and 2 bases from J; bases unmatched to any gene: 5. CDR1 and CDR2 from the germline V gene are SGHVS and FQNEAQ. The CDR3 reads CASSLAPGLAGPYEQYF. DNA of the CDR3: TGTGCCAGCAGCTTAGCTCCGGGACTAGCGGGCCCCTACGAGCAGTACTTC.

V gene TRBV19 combines with J gene TRBJ2-7, with D possibly TRBD1 on 5 matching bases. This CDR3 contains 15 residues. Trimming removed 6 bases from V and 3 bases from J, with 18 bases in between. From germline, CDR1 is LNHDA and CDR2 SQIVND (reference sequence). The DNA of the CDR3 is TGTGCCAGTAGGCCTGGGGCGAGGAGAAACTACGAGCAGTACTTC. Translation: CASRPGARRNYEQYF.

About this clone itself: Additional DNA sequences in this sample encode the identical CDR3. The chain is built from TRBV18 and TRBJ2-7; TRBD1 aligns across 7 bases. The CDR3 has 14 amino acids. V shed 3 bases and J 0 bases; nucleotides not matched to a gene: 2. CDR1 and CDR2 (germline): KGHSH, LQKENI. The CDR3: CASSPTGSSYEQYF. The CDR3, as DNA: TGTGCCAGCTCACCGACAGGGAGCTCCTACGAGCAGTACTTC.

The chain employs TRBV5-1 and TRBJ1-6; tentative D call: TRBD1 (6 bases). V shed 4 bases and J shed 13 bases, with 18 bases lying between them. There are 14 residues in the CDR3. CDR1 SGHRS and CDR2 YFSETQ come from the germline V gene. The CDR3 loop reads CASSQEQGRGPLHF. In DNA, the CDR3 is TGCGCCAGCAGCCAGGAGCAGGGGAGGGGCCCCCTCCACTTT.

This chain uses TRBV6-6 with TRBJ1-4, with a possible D match to TRBD1 (5 bases). The CDR3 covers 14 residues. Trimming took 4 bases from V and 2 from J, leaving 8 bases between them. Germline V lookup: CDR1 MNHNY, CDR2 SVGAGI (reference sequence). This CDR3 is CASSSRGTNEKLFF. Here the CDR3 DNA reads TGTGCCAGCAGTTCCCGGGGGACTAATGAAAAACTGTTTTTT.

The chain is built from TRBV7-3 and TRBJ2-2; D not certain. Germline V gene lookup returns CDR1 SGHTA and CDR2 FQGTGA. This CDR3 contains 14 residues. Deletions cut 2 bases from V and 2 bases from J, with 6 bases between. The chain's CDR3 is CASSLGHNTGELFF. CDR3 in DNA: TGTGCCAGCAGCTTAGGGCACAACACCGGGGAGCTGTTTTTT.

This chain links TRBV7-9 with TRBJ1-4; D perhaps matches TRBD1 (5 bases). V lost 3 bases, J lost 4 bases, and 9 bases lay in between. The CDR3 runs to 14 residues. The germline V gene encodes CDR1 SEHNR and CDR2 FQNEAQ (reference sequence). CDR3 bases: TGTGCCAGCAGCTTCAGGGATCTTAATGAAAAACTGTTTTTT. Translating gives CASSFRDLNEKLFF.

A remark on this clone: Its ends do not fully match the called genes, so a read error is possible. V usage is TRBV7-7 and J usage is TRBJ2-7; 9 bases match TRBD1. Germline CDR1 reads SSHAT; CDR2 reads FNYEAQ (reference sequence). The CDR3 is 13 amino acids. The DNA of the CDR3 is TGTGCTAGCAGCTCCCGGACAGGGGCCGAGCAGTACTTC. Its protein is CASSSRTGAEQYF.

The chain is built from TRBV6-4 and TRBJ1-1, with 8 positions matching TRBD1. CDR3 length equals 15 residues. V shed 0 bases, J shed 1 base, and the junction held 1 base outside the gene matches. Per germline, CDR1 MRHNA and CDR2 SNTAGT. This CDR3 is CASSDSTGGNTEAFF. The CDR3 coding sequence is TGTGCCAGCAGTGACTCAACAGGGGGGAACACTGAAGCTTTCTTT.

This clone is a singleton in its sample. This rearrangement joins TRBV2 to TRBJ1-2, with 9 bases lining up with TRBD1. CDR3 size: 15 residues. CDR1 is SNHLY, CDR2 FYNNEI, per germline. J lost 4 bases, V lost 5 bases, and 8 bases had no gene match. The CDR3 region has the DNA TGTGCCAGCAGTTTAATAACAGGGGGCGTCTATGGCTACACCTTC. The encoded protein is CASSLITGGVYGYTF.

The rearrangement uses TRBV6-2 or TRBV6-3 and TRBJ1-1, with D possibly matching TRBD1 (6 bases). Trimming took 5 bases from V and 3 from J, leaving 22 bases between them. Germline CDR1 reads MNHEY; CDR2 reads SVGEGT. The CDR3 is made up of 17 amino acids. The CDR3 loop reads CASSVPGHRVRDTEAFF. DNA for the CDR3: TGTGCCAGCAGTGTACCGGGACACCGGGTGAGGGACACTGAAGCTTTCTTT.

The V call is TRBV12-3 or TRBV12-4, the J call TRBJ2-1, with D possibly matching TRBD2 (5 bases). CDR3 size: 12 residues. The ends were cut back, 3 bases at V and 6 bases at J, with 6 bases in the middle. CDR3 nucleotide sequence: TGTGCCAGCAGTTTGACTACCAATGAGCAGTTCTTC. Its protein product is CASSLTTNEQFF.

This sequence joins TRBV3-1 (or the pseudogene TRBV3-2) and TRBJ1-6; D perhaps matches TRBD1 (5 bases). V lost 1 base, J lost 4 bases, and 5 bases lay in between. The CDR3 runs to 14 residues. CDR1 and CDR2 from the germline V gene are LGHDT and YNNKEL (reference sequence). The DNA of the CDR3 is TGTGCCAGCAGCCAAGGACAGTATAATTCACCCCTCCACTTT. It specifies CASSQGQYNSPLHF.

The rearrangement joins TRBV27 to TRBJ2-1; 13 bases match TRBD2. The CDR3 has 18 amino acids. J gave up 6 bases and V 4 bases, and 12 bases lay outside the gene matches. From germline, CDR1 is MNHEY and CDR2 SMNVEV (reference sequence). CDR3 protein: CASSSAALGLAGVNEQFF. For the CDR3, the DNA is TGTGCCAGCAGTTCGGCCGCCCTCGGACTAGCGGGAGTCAATGAGCAGTTCTTC.

This clone was seen only once. The junction departs from germline at one end; a sequencing error may be responsible. This chain joins TRBV6-5 and TRBJ1-1, with D unresolved. The CDR3 is 13 amino acids. Germline V CDR1 and CDR2: MNHEY, SVGAGI. The CDR3 sequence: CASQTPLNTEAFF. As DNA, the CDR3 is TGTGCCAGTCAGACACCACTGAATACTGAAGCTTTCTTT.

The rearrangement uses TRBV4-1 and TRBJ1-1; TRBD1 matches at 9 bases. CDR1 MGHRA and CDR2 YSYEKL come from the germline V gene. This CDR3 spans 15 amino acids. Trimming took 4 bases from V and 4 from J; bases not matched to a gene: 7. CDR3 protein: CASSLQGAPGTEAFF. The DNA of the CDR3 is TGCGCCAGCAGCCTACAGGGGGCCCCGGGCACTGAAGCTTTCTTT.

V and J are TRBV7-8 and TRBJ2-1; 10 nucleotides line up with TRBD2. V gave up 0 bases and J gave up 7 bases; unmatched junction bases: 3. The CDR3 runs 15 residues. Looked up from germline, CDR1 is SGHVS and CDR2 is FQNEAQ. The CDR3, as DNA: TGTGCCAGCAGCTTAGCGCCTAGCGGGAGTAATGAGCAGTTCTTC. Protein product: CASSLAPSGSNEQFF.

The V and J genes are TRBV28 and TRBJ1-5, with a possible D match to TRBD1 (6 bases). CDR1 and CDR2 from the germline V gene are MDHEN and SYDVKM. This CDR3 spans 17 amino acids. Trimming cost V 0 bases and J 3 bases, with 15 bases left between them. Here the CDR3 reads CASSLWTRGRYNQPQHF. CDR3 DNA: TGTGCCAGCAGTTTATGGACGCGGGGGCGTTACAATCAGCCCCAGCATTTT. Full variable domain (remainder filled in from reference TRBV28 and TRBJ1-5): DVKVTQSSRYLVKRTGEKVFLECVQDMDHENMFWYRQDPGLGLRLIYFSYDVKMKEKGDIPEGYSVSREKKERFSLILESASTNQTSMYLCASSLWTRGRYNQPQHFGDGTRLSIL.

This clone was detected a few times. V is TRBV12-3 or TRBV12-4 and J is TRBJ1-5; no definite D call. CDR3 size: 13 residues. The V end lost 8 bases, the J end lost 3 bases, and 11 bases lay between the germline ends. This chain's CDR3 is CASSASANQPQHF. The CDR3 DNA is TGTGCCAGCTCCGCAAGCGCCAATCAGCCCCAGCATTTT.

CDR3 amino acids: CAWSVRPLAGRDTDTQYF. CDR3 DNA sequence: TGTGCCTGGAGTGTACGACCGCTAGCGGGAAGGGACACAGATACGCAGTATTTT. The J gene is TRBJ2-3, the V gene TRBV30; 9 bases match TRBD2. The CDR3 is 18 residues long. The V gene end was trimmed by 0 bases and the J gene end by 2 bases; junction bases not matched to a gene: 12. From germline, CDR1 is GTSNPN and CDR2 SVGIG (reference sequence).

The chain couples TRBV28 to TRBJ2-5; TRBD1 agrees at 9 bases. The trim removed 6 bases at V and 5 bases at J, leaving 10 bases unmatched. The germline V gene has CDR1 MDHEN and CDR2 SYDVKM. This CDR3 is 15 amino acids long. The CDR3 nucleotides read TGTGCCAGCAGCCCGAACAGGGGGCGCGGGGAGACCCAGTACTTC. It yields the protein CASSPNRGRGETQYF.